This T cell receptor beta chain was observed in a study of CD8+ T cells in alopecia areata. A remark on this clone: Its antigen is as yet unknown.

Sequencing used cDNA as its template, made by extracting RNA and reverse transcribing it. Method: immunoSEQ multiplex PCR; TCRdb's copy keeps in-frame clones and lacks some. This table holds 250,000 or so clones, around two thirds found once. Whole-study findings and limits: The study found higher clonality in lesional than normal scalp, especially in alopecia totalis/universalis.

Germline-derived CDR1 and CDR2 are GTSNPN and SVGIG (reference sequence). The CDR3 is 14 amino acids. V dropped 5 bases and J dropped 4; count of bases not matched to a gene: 9. The sequence came from a human donor with alopecia areata. The rearrangement uses TRBV30 and TRBJ2-5; 8 bases are a match to TRBD1. This sample comprised CD4+ T cells sorted from blood, obtained at week 0. CDR3 residues: CAWGQGSGVETQYF. Written as DNA, the CDR3 is TGTGCCTGGGGACAGGGTTCCGGAGTAGAGACCCAGTACTTC.